There are a few counts of the clone carrying this T cell receptor (beta chain). Its antigen is not identified. In the same sample, other DNA sequences code for this CDR3. The data are from a study of cytomegalovirus exposure and HLA in healthy donors. About the research overall: Unique TCRs from HLA-typed donors, 80 million to 100 million of them, were held in an early data release.

Study-wide points: HLA allele associations emerged for around 16,000 TCR beta sequences in a later analysis, at 0.05 false discovery rate.

Use of 60 Vbeta and 13 Jbeta primers characterized the PCR. TCRdb's copy holds only in-frame clones and misses some; the assay was immunoSEQ multiplex PCR. This sample has almost 200,000 clones, with about 82% found just once. The clonotype originates from a woman aged 45-65 years in good health and CMV-seronegative. The specimen was PBMCs.

CDR3 residues: CASRSGNTEAFF. CDR3 nucleotide sequence: TGTGCCAGCCGCTCAGGGAACACTGAAGCTTTCTTT. The V call is TRBV28, the J call TRBJ1-1; D gene uncertain. The length of the CDR3 is 12 residues. Germline CDR1 MDHEN, CDR2 SYDVKM. Deletions cut 8 bases from V and 1 base from J, with 8 bases between.